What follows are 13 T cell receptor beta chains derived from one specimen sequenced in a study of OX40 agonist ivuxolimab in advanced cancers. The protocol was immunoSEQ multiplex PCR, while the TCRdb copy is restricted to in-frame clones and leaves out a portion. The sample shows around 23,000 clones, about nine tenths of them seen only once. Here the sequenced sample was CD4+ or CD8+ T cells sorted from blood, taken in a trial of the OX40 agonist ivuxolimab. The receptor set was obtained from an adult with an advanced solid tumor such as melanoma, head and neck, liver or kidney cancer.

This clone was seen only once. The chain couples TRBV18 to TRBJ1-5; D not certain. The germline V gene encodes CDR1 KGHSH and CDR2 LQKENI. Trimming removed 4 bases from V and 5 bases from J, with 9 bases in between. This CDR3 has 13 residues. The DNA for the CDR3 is TGTGCCAGCTCACTAGCGGGTGATCAGCCCCAGCATTTT. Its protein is CASSLAGDQPQHF.

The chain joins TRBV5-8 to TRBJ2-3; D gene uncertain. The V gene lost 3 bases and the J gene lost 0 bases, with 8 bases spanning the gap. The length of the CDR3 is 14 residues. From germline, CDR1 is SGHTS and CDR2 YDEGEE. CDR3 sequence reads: CASSSRMSTDTQYF. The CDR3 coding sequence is TGTGCCAGCAGCTCCCGTATGAGCACAGATACGCAGTATTTT. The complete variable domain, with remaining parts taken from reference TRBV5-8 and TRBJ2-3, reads EAGVTQSPTHLIKTRGQQATLRCSPISGHTSVYWYQQALGLGLQFLLWYDEGEERNRGNFPPRFSGRQFPNYSSELNVNALELEDSALYLCASSSRMSTDTQYFGPGTRLTVL.

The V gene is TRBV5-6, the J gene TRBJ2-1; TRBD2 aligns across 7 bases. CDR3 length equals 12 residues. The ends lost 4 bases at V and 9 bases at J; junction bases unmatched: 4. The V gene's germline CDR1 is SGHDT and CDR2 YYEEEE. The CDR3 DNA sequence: TGTGCCAGCAGCCCCGGGACTATTGAGCAGTTCTTC. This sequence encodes CASSPGTIEQFF. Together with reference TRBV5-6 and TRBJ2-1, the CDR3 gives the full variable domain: DAGVTQSPTHLIKTRGQQVTLRCSPKSGHDTVSWYQQALGQGPQFIFQYYEEEERQRGNFPDRFSGHQFPNYSSELNVNALLLGDSALYLCASSPGTIEQFFGPGTRLTVL.

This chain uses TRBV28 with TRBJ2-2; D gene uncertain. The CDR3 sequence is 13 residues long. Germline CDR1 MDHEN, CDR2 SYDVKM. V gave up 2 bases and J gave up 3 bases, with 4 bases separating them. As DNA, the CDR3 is TGTGCCAGCAGTTTACACGACACCGGGGAGCTGTTTTTT. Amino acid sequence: CASSLHDTGELFF.

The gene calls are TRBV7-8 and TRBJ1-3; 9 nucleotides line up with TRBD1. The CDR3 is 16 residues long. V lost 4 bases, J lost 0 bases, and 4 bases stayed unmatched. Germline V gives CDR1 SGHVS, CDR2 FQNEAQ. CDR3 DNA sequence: TGTGCCAGCAGCTCCGGGACAGGGACCTCTGGAAACACCATATATTTT. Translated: CASSSGTGTSGNTIYF.

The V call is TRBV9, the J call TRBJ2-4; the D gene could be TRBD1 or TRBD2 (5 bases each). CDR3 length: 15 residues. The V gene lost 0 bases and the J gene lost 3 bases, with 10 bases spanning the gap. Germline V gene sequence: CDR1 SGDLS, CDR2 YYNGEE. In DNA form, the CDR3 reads TGTGCCAGCAGCGTAGAGGGGAGAGGCAAAAACATTCAGTACTTC. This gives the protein CASSVEGRGKNIQYF.

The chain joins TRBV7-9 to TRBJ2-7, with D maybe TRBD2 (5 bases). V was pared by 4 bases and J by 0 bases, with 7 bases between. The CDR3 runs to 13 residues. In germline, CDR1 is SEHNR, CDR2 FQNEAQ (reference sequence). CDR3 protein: CASSSGSSYEQYF. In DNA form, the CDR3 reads TGTGCCAGCAGCTCGGGAAGCTCCTACGAGCAGTACTTC.

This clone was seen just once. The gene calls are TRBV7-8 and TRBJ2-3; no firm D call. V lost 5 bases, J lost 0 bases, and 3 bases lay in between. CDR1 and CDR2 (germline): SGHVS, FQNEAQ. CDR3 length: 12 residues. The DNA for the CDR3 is TGTGCCAGCAGCCGTAGCACAGATACGCAGTATTTT. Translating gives CASSRSTDTQYF.

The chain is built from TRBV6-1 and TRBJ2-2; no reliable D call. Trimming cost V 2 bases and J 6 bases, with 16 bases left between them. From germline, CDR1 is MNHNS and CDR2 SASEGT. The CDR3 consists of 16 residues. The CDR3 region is CASSEHSPGVPGELFF. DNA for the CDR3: TGTGCCAGCAGTGAACACAGCCCAGGTGTGCCCGGGGAGCTGTTTTTT.

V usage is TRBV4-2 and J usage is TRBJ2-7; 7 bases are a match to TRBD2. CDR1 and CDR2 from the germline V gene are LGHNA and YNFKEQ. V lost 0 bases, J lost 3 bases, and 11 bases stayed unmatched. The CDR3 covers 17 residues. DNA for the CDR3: TGTGCCAGCAGCCAAGAGTCTCCCCAAGCGGGGTTCTACGAGCAGTACTTC. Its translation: CASSQESPQAGFYEQYF.

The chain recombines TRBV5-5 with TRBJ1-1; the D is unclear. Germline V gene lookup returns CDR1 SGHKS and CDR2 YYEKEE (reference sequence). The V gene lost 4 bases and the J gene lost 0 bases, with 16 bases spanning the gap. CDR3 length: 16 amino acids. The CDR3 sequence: CASSPDYASVNTEAFF. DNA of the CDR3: TGTGCCAGCAGCCCGGACTATGCATCAGTGAACACTGAAGCTTTCTTT.

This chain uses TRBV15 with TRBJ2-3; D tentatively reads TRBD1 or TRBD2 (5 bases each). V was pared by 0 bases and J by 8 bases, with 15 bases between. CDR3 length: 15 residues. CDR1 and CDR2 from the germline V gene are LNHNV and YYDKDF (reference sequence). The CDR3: CATSRDRGRSGTQYF. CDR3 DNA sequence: TGTGCCACCAGCAGAGATCGGGGACGGTCAGGTACGCAGTATTTT. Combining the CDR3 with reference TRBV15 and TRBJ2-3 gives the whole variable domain DAMVIQNPRYQVTQFGKPVTLSCSQTLNHNVMYWYQQKSSQAPKLLFHYYDKDFNNEADTPDNFQSRRPNTSFCFLDIRSPGLGDTAMYLCATSRDRGRSGTQYFGPGTRLTVL.

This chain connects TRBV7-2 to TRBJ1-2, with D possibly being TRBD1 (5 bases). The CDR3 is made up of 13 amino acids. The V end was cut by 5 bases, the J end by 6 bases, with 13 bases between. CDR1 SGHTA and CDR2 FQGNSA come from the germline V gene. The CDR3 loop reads CASSPNWGDGYTF. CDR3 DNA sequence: TGTGCCAGCAGCCCCAATTGGGGGGATGGCTACACCTTC.